The next 10 T cell receptor beta chains were all read from a single sample in a study of cytomegalovirus exposure and HLA in healthy donors. Both 60 Vbeta primers and 13 Jbeta primers went into the PCR. The data were produced by immunoSEQ multiplex PCR, yet TCRdb's version contains in-frame clones alone and is incomplete. The sample gives around 190,000 clones, roughly 80% of which show up once; approximately 1.4% is in the top ten. Sequencing was carried out using PBMCs. The receptors were gathered from a woman aged 45-65 years in good health and CMV-seronegative.

The V and J genes are TRBV6-6 and TRBJ1-1, with a weak D call TRBD1 (6 bases). Trimming left V 2 bases short and J 8 bases short, with 12 bases between. Germline CDR1 is MNHNY and CDR2 is SVGAGI (reference sequence). CDR3 length: 13 amino acids. Here the CDR3 reads CASSYPGQGEAFF. The CDR3 DNA is TGTGCCAGCAGTTACCCAGGCCAGGGGGAAGCTTTCTTT.

The V call is TRBV5-4, the J call TRBJ1-2, with D perhaps matching TRBD1 (6 bases). CDR3 length: 16 residues. Trimming left V 4 bases short and J 4 bases short, with 20 bases between. The V gene's germline CDR1 is SGHNT and CDR2 YYREEE (reference sequence). The CDR3 DNA sequence: TGTGCCAGCAGCCAGGAGGCCGGGACACCGTCCTATGGCTACACCTTC. The encoded protein is CASSQEAGTPSYGYTF. Combining the CDR3 with reference TRBV5-4 and TRBJ1-2 gives the whole variable domain ETGVTQSPTHLIKTRGQQVTLRCSSQSGHNTVSWYQQALGQGPQFIFQYYREEENGRGNFPPRFSGLQFPNYSSELNVNALELDDSALYLCASSQEAGTPSYGYTFGSGTRLTVV.

This chain links TRBV7-9 with TRBJ1-2, with 10 bases lining up with TRBD1. V trimming: 4 bases; J trimming: 7 bases; junction bases outside the gene matches: 9. The CDR3 loop spans 15 amino acids. CDR1 and CDR2 from the germline V gene are SEHNR and FQNEAQ (reference sequence). The CDR3 protein is CASSSFGTGVGGYTF. The CDR3 DNA reads as TGTGCCAGCAGCTCATTCGGGACAGGGGTGGGTGGCTACACCTTC.

J is TRBJ2-5 and V is TRBV19; D is possibly TRBD1 (6 bases). This CDR3 comprises 14 residues. The germline CDR1 and CDR2 sequences are LNHDA and SQIVND (reference sequence). V gave up 6 bases and J gave up 2 bases, with 13 bases separating them. The CDR3 nucleotides read TGTGCCAGTAGGGAGATGGGGGCTCAAGAGACCCAGTACTTC. The encoded protein is CASREMGAQETQYF.

This clone was seen only a few times. The gene calls are TRBV6-6 and TRBJ1-5; 7 positions match TRBD1. Germline loops: CDR1 MNHNY, CDR2 SVGAGI (reference sequence). The CDR3 is 15 amino acids. J gave up 8 bases and V 5 bases, and 12 bases lay outside the gene matches. CDR3 coding DNA: TGTGCCAGCAGTGGGCGGGACAGCTCGTCGGAGCCCCAGCATTTT. It codes for CASSGRDSSSEPQHF.

This clone was counted between two and nine times. V usage is TRBV5-6 and J usage is TRBJ2-2; TRBD2 agrees at 11 bases. CDR3 length: 18 amino acids. The germline gives CDR1 SGHDT, CDR2 YYEEEE. V trimming: 4 bases; J trimming: 3 bases; junction bases outside the gene matches: 11. The CDR3 coding sequence is TGTGCCAGCAGCGGAGGACTAGCGGGTGTTGTGGACACCGGGGAGCTGTTTTTT. Amino acids: CASSGGLAGVVDTGELFF.

The chain couples TRBV4-3 to TRBJ1-1; TRBD1 is a possible D gene (5 bases). The CDR3 extends over 13 amino acids. In germline, CDR1 is LGHNA, CDR2 YSLEER. V was pared by 0 bases and J by 5 bases, with 7 bases between. The CDR3, as DNA: TGCGCCAGCAGCCAAGATGCAGGGACTGAAGCTTTCTTT. It specifies CASSQDAGTEAFF.

There are a few counts of this clone. The gene calls are TRBV10-1 and TRBJ1-1; D unresolved. The CDR3 covers 15 residues. CDR1 and CDR2 from the germline V gene are WNHNN and SYGVQD (reference sequence). Between the trimmed V and J ends, which lost 2 bases and 1 base, there was a span of 11 bases. In DNA form, the CDR3 reads TGCGCCAGCAGTGAGGCGAGGTCGGGGAACACTGAAGCTTTCTTT. Translated: CASSEARSGNTEAFF.

V and J are TRBV11-2 and TRBJ1-5; weak D call: TRBD1 (5 bases). The V and J ends lost 0 bases and 1 base respectively, with 7 bases between them. This CDR3 has 15 amino acids. The germline V gene has CDR1 SGHAT and CDR2 FQNNGV. In nucleotides, the CDR3 is TGTGCCAGCAGCTTAGAGGGGGGGAGCAATCAGCCCCAGCATTTT. It encodes CASSLEGGSNQPQHF.

The rearrangement links TRBV4-1 to TRBJ1-2, with TRBD1 identical over 11 bases. This CDR3 spans 16 amino acids. V was pared by 3 bases and J by 5 bases, with 8 bases of the junction left unmatched. Germline assignment: CDR1 MGHRA and CDR2 YSYEKL. CDR3 in amino acids: CASSQTSGQGAYGYTF. The CDR3, as DNA: TGCGCCAGCAGCCAGACCTCCGGACAGGGGGCATATGGCTACACCTTC.